This entry lists 24 T cell receptor beta chains sequenced from one sample in a study of blood T cell repertoires in COVID-19. Produced via immunoSEQ multiplex PCR; TCRdb's table is partial and in-frame only. The data show more than 110,000 clones, approximately 90% seen once. Sequenced input: peripheral blood. Receptors originate from a woman between 40 and 50 years old with acute or convalescent COVID-19.

Comment on this clone: At the DNA level, this CDR3 is encoded by other sequences in the same sample as well. This chain joins TRBV6-4 and TRBJ2-2; D ambiguous. Germline V gene data show CDR1 as MRHNA and CDR2 as SNTAGT. There are 14 residues in the CDR3. Between the trimmed V and J ends, which lost 3 bases and 4 bases, there was a span of 9 bases. In DNA, the CDR3 is TGTGCCAGCAGTGAAACCGGGTTCACCGGGGAGCTGTTTTTT. Protein: CASSETGFTGELFF.

V usage is TRBV10-3 and J usage is TRBJ2-5, with TRBD2 identical over 9 bases. The ends lost 0 bases at V and 2 bases at J; junction bases unmatched: 7. Germline assignment: CDR1 ENHRY and CDR2 SYGVKD. The CDR3 is 17 amino acids. The CDR3 DNA follows: TGTGCCATCAGTGAGTCGACTAGGACTAGCGAACAAGAGACCCAGTACTTC. Amino acid sequence: CAISESTRTSEQETQYF.

The gene calls are TRBV12-3 or TRBV12-4 and TRBJ1-2; D unclear. This CDR3 spans 12 amino acids. Trimming left V 5 bases short and J 5 bases short, with 9 bases between. For the CDR3, the DNA is TGTGCCAGCAGTGAAAAGCGGTATGGCTACACCTTC. Its protein product is CASSEKRYGYTF.

The chain employs TRBV15 and TRBJ1-1, with D possibly TRBD1 on 5 matching bases. V lost 2 bases to trimming and J lost 5 bases, with 18 bases between them. The CDR3 contains 16 residues. From germline, CDR1 is LNHNV and CDR2 YYDKDF (reference sequence). The CDR3 is CATSRQGRPPGTEAFF. DNA for the CDR3: TGTGCCACCAGCAGACAGGGTCGGCCCCCGGGTACTGAAGCTTTCTTT.

The genes are TRBV13 and TRBJ2-5; 10 bases agree with TRBD1. The CDR3 extends over 15 amino acids. Germline V lookup: CDR1 PRHDT, CDR2 FYEKMQ (reference sequence). V was clipped by 5 bases and J by 2 bases; unmatched bases: 5. The CDR3 protein is CASSDGQGVQETQYF. In nucleotides, the CDR3 is TGTGCCAGCAGCGACGGACAGGGGGTGCAAGAGACCCAGTACTTC.

J is TRBJ1-6 and V is TRBV11-3; D might be TRBD1 (5 bases). Trimming took 5 bases from V and 10 from J, leaving 12 bases between them. This CDR3 spans 13 amino acids. Germline values: CDR1 SGHNT, CDR2 YENEEA. CDR3 loop: CASSLQEGSPLHF. CDR3 DNA sequence: TGTGCCAGCAGCCTACAGGAAGGCTCACCCCTCCACTTT.

The rearrangement links TRBV29-1 to TRBJ2-1; 7 bases are shared with TRBD2. Germline CDR1 reads SQVTM; CDR2 reads ANQGSEA. V was pared by 7 bases and J by 7 bases, with 7 bases of the junction left unmatched. The CDR3 is made up of 12 amino acids. CDR3 nucleotides: TGCAGCGCTGGAACTAGCGTGAATGAGCAGTTCTTC. It yields the protein CSAGTSVNEQFF.

This chain connects TRBV5-1 to TRBJ2-1; 8 bases align to TRBD2. The germline V gene encodes CDR1 SGHRS and CDR2 YFSETQ. The CDR3 loop spans 16 amino acids. J lost 6 bases, V lost 7 bases, and 15 bases had no gene match. The CDR3 sequence is CASASEGGGRLNEQFF. The CDR3 DNA reads as TGCGCCAGCGCCAGCGAAGGCGGGGGGAGACTCAATGAGCAGTTCTTC.

V gene TRBV9 combines with J gene TRBJ2-7; D might be TRBD1 (6 bases). Germline V CDR1 and CDR2: SGDLS, YYNGEE. V was cut by 4 bases and J by 5 bases, with 13 bases left in between. This CDR3 region has 13 residues. The CDR3 protein is CASSPYGQNEQYF. CDR3 sequence (DNA): TGTGCCAGCAGCCCGTACGGACAGAACGAGCAGTACTTC.

The chain uses TRBV10-3 and TRBJ2-3, with 10 positions matching TRBD2. Germline lookup yields CDR1 ENHRY and CDR2 SYGVKD. The CDR3 totals 16 residues. The V gene end was trimmed by 4 bases and the J gene end by 3 bases; junction bases not matched to a gene: 7. CDR3 protein: CAISGRTSGLTDTQYF. CDR3 nucleotide sequence: TGTGCCATCAGTGGCAGGACTAGCGGCTTAACAGATACGCAGTATTTT.

V usage is TRBV20-1 and J usage is TRBJ2-7, with a tentative D call TRBD2 (7 bases). CDR1 is DFQATT, CDR2 SNEGSKA, per germline (reference sequence). The CDR3 length is 15 residues. V lost 3 bases and J 1 base, leaving 16 bases between the germline ends. The chain's CDR3 is CSASPLGGPSYEQYF. Written as DNA, the CDR3 is TGCAGTGCTAGTCCCCTCGGGGGGCCTTCCTACGAGCAGTACTTC.

The V and J genes are TRBV5-6 and TRBJ2-7, with D perhaps matching TRBD1 (5 bases). The CDR3 totals 13 residues. Germline V lookup: CDR1 SGHDT, CDR2 YYEEEE. V lost 6 bases and J lost 2, with 12 bases in between. CDR3 in amino acids: CASTRVGPYEQYF. The CDR3 region has the DNA TGTGCCAGCACCCGAGTGGGGCCCTACGAGCAGTACTTC.

The J gene is TRBJ2-7, the V gene TRBV25-1; 7 bases are shared with TRBD1. From germline, CDR1 is MGHDK and CDR2 SYGVNS. This CDR3 comprises 15 residues. The ends lost 8 bases at V and 2 bases at J; junction bases unmatched: 12. CDR3: CASAETGNLAYEQYF. CDR3 DNA sequence: TGTGCCAGCGCAGAGACAGGGAACTTGGCCTACGAGCAGTACTTC.

V gene TRBV23-1 combines with J gene TRBJ2-1, with 8 bases that match TRBD1. TRBV23-1 carries the ORF label, with uncertain function. CDR3 size: 17 residues. V lost 0 bases, J lost 2 bases, and 6 bases stayed unmatched. For the CDR3, the DNA is TGCGCCAGCAGTCAATCCTGCGCGGACAGGGCCTACAATGAGCAGTTCTTC. Protein: CASSQSCADRAYNEQFF.

V gene TRBV6-1 combines with J gene TRBJ1-1, with D perhaps TRBD1 (5 bases). This CDR3 contains 12 residues. V gave up 1 base and J gave up 6 bases, with 6 bases separating them. Germline assignment: CDR1 MNHNS and CDR2 SASEGT. Here the CDR3 reads CASSEGGAEAFF. DNA for the CDR3: TGTGCCAGCAGTGAAGGGGGGGCTGAAGCTTTCTTT.

This chain links TRBV5-1 with TRBJ2-5; D is possibly TRBD2 (6 bases). V dropped 0 bases and J dropped 5 bases, with 20 bases sitting between them. Per the germline V gene, CDR1 is SGHRS and CDR2 is YFSETQ. The CDR3 runs to 17 residues. In nucleotides, the CDR3 is TGCGCCAGCAGCTTGGGAGGGACTGCCAGCGGGCGGGAGACCCAGTACTTC. It specifies CASSLGGTASGRETQYF.

The rearrangement joins TRBV6-5 to TRBJ1-2, with 7 bases matching TRBD1. Per germline, CDR1 MNHEY and CDR2 SVGAGI. V lost 4 bases to trimming and J lost 4 bases; unmatched junction nucleotides: 0. The CDR3 spans 12 residues. The CDR3 spells CASSSGGYGYTF. The CDR3 DNA sequence: TGTGCCAGCAGTTCAGGGGGCTATGGCTACACCTTC.

The chain joins TRBV12-3 or TRBV12-4 to TRBJ2-2, with 7 bases that match TRBD2. This CDR3 spans 12 amino acids. The junction had 4 bases not matched to a gene; V was cut back by 8 bases and J by 7 bases. The CDR3 nucleotides are TGTGCCAGCGGGGGGGGTGTCGGGGAGCTGTTTTTT. Protein sequence: CASGGGVGELFF.

The chain combines TRBV7-9 with TRBJ2-7; TRBD2 agrees at 9 bases. The CDR3 consists of 14 residues. Trimming took 8 bases from V and 3 from J; bases not matched to a gene: 8. From germline, CDR1 is SEHNR and CDR2 FQNEAQ (reference sequence). CDR3: CASSFGTSRYEQYF. CDR3 in DNA: TGTGCCAGCTCTTTCGGGACTAGCCGCTACGAGCAGTACTTC.

This chain links TRBV4-3 with TRBJ2-7; 7 bases are shared with TRBD2. J lost 4 bases, V lost 0 bases, and 6 bases had no gene match. CDR1 and CDR2 from the germline V gene are LGHNA and YSLEER. The CDR3 covers 15 residues. DNA for the CDR3: TGCGCCAGCAGCCAAGATAGACTAGCAGTGTACGAGCAGTACTTC. Protein: CASSQDRLAVYEQYF.

The chain employs TRBV6-5 and TRBJ2-3; 8 bases agree with TRBD1. Germline V CDR1 and CDR2: MNHEY, SVGAGI. The CDR3 runs to 15 residues. With 5 bases clipped from V and 0 bases from J, the junction kept 4 bases outside the gene matches. The CDR3 region is CASSTRDRSTDTQYF. Here the CDR3 DNA reads TGTGCCAGCAGTACCCGGGACAGGAGCACAGATACGCAGTATTTT.

The genes are TRBV28 and TRBJ1-5; the D gene is possibly TRBD1 (5 bases). This CDR3 has 18 residues. V was shortened by 1 base and J by 3 bases, with 19 bases between the two germline ends. In germline, CDR1 is MDHEN, CDR2 SYDVKM. The CDR3 coding sequence is TGTGCCAGCAGTTTATTCCGCATCGACAGCAAAATCAATCAGCCCCAGCATTTT. Protein product: CASSLFRIDSKINQPQHF.

This clone was picked up many times. The chain joins TRBV7-9 to TRBJ1-1, with 10 bases that match TRBD1. The CDR3 is 15 amino acids. The ends lost 6 bases at V and 8 bases at J; junction bases unmatched: 12. Germline CDR1 reads SEHNR; CDR2 reads FQNEAQ (reference sequence). In DNA form, the CDR3 reads TGTGCCAGCAGTCGATCCGGGACAGGGGAGAGGGAAGCTTTCTTT. It translates to CASSRSGTGEREAFF.

V usage is TRBV6-6 and J usage is TRBJ2-1; TRBD2 matches at 13 bases. Germline-derived CDR1 and CDR2 are MNHNY and SVGAGI (reference sequence). V shed 4 bases, J shed 4 bases, and the junction held 4 bases outside the gene matches. The CDR3 is 16 amino acids. Here the CDR3 DNA reads TGTGCCAGCAGTTCCAGGACTAGCGGGGGTTACAATGAGCAGTTCTTC. Amino acid sequence: CASSSRTSGGYNEQFF.